The 17 T cell receptor beta chains reported below all come from one sample, sequenced in a study of shared clonotypes between healthy human individuals. Assay used: immunoSEQ multiplex PCR; TCRdb lists only in-frame clones, some missing. The data contain about 2,200,000 clones, 93% of them singletons. Selected positively for CCR7 and CD45RO-negative, naive CD8 cells excluded terminally differentiated effector memory CD45RA+ cells. Sequenced: naive CD8+ T cells from PBMCs. The receptor source for this set is a man aged 18 to 30 in good health. Some clones in this sample may be carry-over from other donors' samples.

J is TRBJ2-1 and V is TRBV27; D not certain. V lost 7 bases and J lost 0, with 13 bases in between. The CDR3 totals 15 residues. Germline-derived CDR1 and CDR2 are MNHEY and SMNVEV (reference sequence). The CDR3 nucleotides are TGTGCCAGCACCCCCCCGCTGGGCTCCTACAATGAGCAGTTCTTC. The encoded protein is CASTPPLGSYNEQFF.

J is TRBJ1-2 and V is TRBV6-5; weak D call: TRBD1 (5 bases). Germline CDR1 MNHEY, CDR2 SVGAGI. V was clipped by 6 bases and J by 6 bases, with 20 bases between them. This CDR3 is 15 amino acids long. CDR3 loop: CASRHSRGIVDGYTF. The CDR3 DNA reads as TGTGCCAGCAGGCACAGTCGGGGGATTGTGGATGGCTACACCTTC.

The CDR3 DNA reads as TGTGCCAGCAGTTTATGGTCTTCCCTAGAGCCCCAGCATTTT. Residues: CASSLWSSLEPQHF. The rearrangement uses TRBV28 and TRBJ1-5; D uncertain. CDR1 and CDR2 from the germline V gene are MDHEN and SYDVKM. Between the trimmed V and J ends, which lost 0 bases and 8 bases, there was a span of 11 bases. The CDR3 spans 14 residues.

This clone was seen once. The J gene is TRBJ2-1, the V gene TRBV7-6; 10 positions match TRBD2. Trimming at V came to 2 bases and at J to 6 bases, leaving 4 bases not matched to a gene. This CDR3 has 15 amino acids. Germline CDR1 SGHVS, CDR2 FNYEAQ. CDR3 nucleotide sequence: TGTGCCAGCAGCTTAAACCTAGCGGGAGTCAATGAGCAGTTCTTC. Its translation is CASSLNLAGVNEQFF.

In its sample, this clone was seen once. This chain uses TRBV6-5 with TRBJ1-1; unclear D gene. CDR3 length: 14 amino acids. In germline, CDR1 is MNHEY, CDR2 SVGAGI. V gave up 3 bases and J gave up 3 bases, with 11 bases separating them. CDR3 in DNA: TGTGCCAGCAGTTATAGTGTAGACCACACTGAAGCTTTCTTT. It translates to CASSYSVDHTEAFF.

The V gene is TRBV28, the J gene TRBJ2-6, with TRBD2 matching over 7 bases. The CDR3 is 18 residues long. After removal of 1 base from V and 0 bases from J, the junction contained 6 bases not matched to a gene. Germline CDR1 MDHEN, CDR2 SYDVKM. The CDR3 DNA follows: TGTGCCAGCAGTTTATTGGGGGAGGGACCCTCTGGGGCCAACGTCCTGACTTTC. Residues: CASSLLGEGPSGANVLTF.

The sample holds one count of this clone. The J gene is TRBJ2-7, the V gene TRBV7-6; TRBD1 is a possible D gene (5 bases). The CDR3 spans 13 residues. V lost 0 bases to trimming and J lost 5 bases, with 8 bases between them. Looked up from germline, CDR1 is SGHVS and CDR2 is FNYEAQ. Written as DNA, the CDR3 is TGTGCCAGCAGCTTAGCGGGGCGTGACGAGCAGTACTTC. Its protein product is CASSLAGRDEQYF.

V gene TRBV9 combines with J gene TRBJ2-1; 10 bases are a match to TRBD2. CDR3 size: 15 residues. Unmatched junction bases numbered 1, after V lost 1 base and J lost 3 bases. Germline CDR1 SGDLS, CDR2 YYNGEE. CDR3 coding DNA: TGTGCCAGCAGCGTATGGACTAGCGGCTACAATGAGCAGTTCTTC. Amino acid sequence: CASSVWTSGYNEQFF.

The sample holds one count of this clone. V and J are TRBV5-5 and TRBJ1-5; tentative D call: TRBD1 (5 bases). Between the trimmed V and J ends, which lost 2 bases and 3 bases, there was a span of 12 bases. Looked up from germline, CDR1 is SGHKS and CDR2 is YYEKEE (reference sequence). The CDR3 totals 15 residues. The CDR3 DNA sequence: TGTGCCAGCAGCTTTGGGGGGAAGGCCAATCAGCCCCAGCATTTT. Translating gives CASSFGGKANQPQHF.

The rearrangement joins TRBV7-9 to TRBJ2-4; D may be TRBD1 or TRBD2 (5 bases each). V lost 5 bases, J lost 6 bases, and 17 bases lay in between. This CDR3 is built from 15 residues. Looked up from germline, CDR1 is SEHNR and CDR2 is FQNEAQ (reference sequence). In DNA, the CDR3 is TGTGCCAGCAGCCCCGGGACCGGCGGTGGAAACATTCAGTACTTC. Translating it yields CASSPGTGGGNIQYF.

On this clone: The junction departs from germline at one end; a sequencing error may be responsible. This chain connects TRBV4-3 to TRBJ2-7; maybe TRBD2 (5 bases). Germline V gives CDR1 LGHNA, CDR2 YSLEER. The CDR3 consists of 14 residues. The CDR3 region is CASSEEGISDEQYF. The CDR3 DNA follows: TGCGCCAGCAGCGAAGAGGGAATTTCGGACGAGCAGTACTTC.

CDR3 sequence: CASSLGLAGINEQFF. The CDR3 DNA reads as TGTGCCAGCAGCTTAGGGCTAGCGGGAATCAATGAGCAGTTCTTC. This chain joins TRBV11-3 and TRBJ2-1, with TRBD2 matching 9 bases. The V gene end was trimmed by 1 base and the J gene end by 6 bases; junction bases not matched to a gene: 4. The germline V gene has CDR1 SGHNT and CDR2 YENEEA. This CDR3 is 15 amino acids long.

A single count supports this clone. Other nucleotide sequences in the sample specify the same CDR3. This chain connects TRBV29-1 to TRBJ2-1; no clear D gene. This CDR3 has 11 residues. V shed 3 bases and J shed 5 bases, with 5 bases lying between them. The germline gives CDR1 SQVTM, CDR2 ANQGSEA. CDR3 sequence: CSVDRNNEQFF. Written as DNA, the CDR3 is TGCAGCGTTGATAGGAACAATGAGCAGTTCTTC.

The chain carries TRBV4-1 and TRBJ1-1; D unclear. Germline-derived CDR1 and CDR2 are MGHRA and YSYEKL. The CDR3 loop spans 15 amino acids. V lost 1 base, J lost 4 bases, and 13 bases lay in between. DNA of the CDR3: TGCGCCAGCAGCCAAGCCTCAACGGATGGCACTGAAGCTTTCTTT. It codes for CASSQASTDGTEAFF.

This clone was seen a few times. The V gene is TRBV19, the J gene TRBJ1-5; the D gene is possibly TRBD1 (5 bases). From germline, CDR1 is LNHDA and CDR2 SQIVND (reference sequence). Deletions cut 5 bases from V and 5 bases from J, with 13 bases between. The CDR3 runs 14 residues. CDR3 amino acids: CASSPTGGYQPQHF. The CDR3 nucleotides read TGTGCCAGTAGTCCCACTGGGGGATATCAGCCCCAGCATTTT. Drawing the rest from reference TRBV19 and TRBJ1-5, the complete variable domain is DGGITQSPKYLFRKEGQNVTLSCEQNLNHDAMYWYRQDPGQGLRLIYYSQIVNDFQKGDIAEGYSVSREKKESFPLTVTSAQKNPTAFYLCASSPTGGYQPQHFGDGTRLSIL.

CDR3 loop: CAISLEGRSYEQYF. CDR3 sequence (DNA): TGTGCCATCAGCCTTGAGGGGCGGTCCTACGAGCAGTACTTC. The chain has TRBV10-3 and TRBJ2-7; D may correspond to TRBD1 or TRBD2 (5 bases each). CDR1 is ENHRY and CDR2 is SYGVKD in the germline V gene. The V end was cut by 6 bases, the J end by 1 base, with 13 bases between. This CDR3 is built from 14 residues.

The chain recombines TRBV9 with TRBJ2-2, with TRBD1 identical over 9 bases. V shed 4 bases, J shed 4 bases, and the junction held 8 bases outside the gene matches. The CDR3 totals 16 residues. Germline V gene sequence: CDR1 SGDLS, CDR2 YYNGEE. The DNA for the CDR3 is TGTGCCAGCAGCTCACAGGGGGCGCGGGGCACCGGGGAGCTGTTTTTT. This gives the protein CASSSQGARGTGELFF.